Each of the 13 T cell receptor beta chains below was sequenced from the same sample in a study of blood T cell repertoires in COVID-19. Method: immunoSEQ multiplex PCR; TCRdb's copy keeps in-frame clones and lacks some. The table has roughly 250,000 clones, 70% to 90% seen once; the top ten hold approximately 0.94%. The sample comprised peripheral blood. The receptors derive from a human donor with COVID-19, enrolled during active disease. The donor label of this sample is uncertain.

This clone appeared once. The chain uses TRBV6-2 or TRBV6-3 and TRBJ2-1; 8 positions match TRBD2. CDR1 is MNHEY and CDR2 is SVGEGT in the germline V gene. The CDR3 length is 15 residues. Trimming took 2 bases from V and 5 from J; bases not matched to a gene: 5. The CDR3 DNA follows: TGTGCCAGCAGTTACGGGCTACTAGCGGACAATGAGCAGTTCTTC. This encodes CASSYGLLADNEQFF.

The chain recombines TRBV14 with TRBJ1-2; D is uncertain. This CDR3 has 13 amino acids. Germline lookup yields CDR1 SGHDN and CDR2 FVKESK. Trimming removed 4 bases from V and 1 base from J, with 7 bases in between. CDR3 amino acids: CASSPADNYGYTF. The CDR3 DNA follows: TGTGCCAGCAGCCCCGCAGATAACTATGGCTACACCTTC.

V and J are TRBV10-3 and TRBJ1-3, with 7 bases that match TRBD1. CDR1 ENHRY and CDR2 SYGVKD come from the germline V gene. The V gene end was trimmed by 11 bases and the J gene end by 0 bases; junction bases not matched to a gene: 10. CDR3 length equals 15 residues. The CDR3 DNA reads TGTGCCTCCACCGGACAGGTTGACTCTGGAAACACCATATATTTT. Residues: CASTGQVDSGNTIYF.

This clone was found once. V and J are TRBV9 and TRBJ1-1, with 7 nucleotides matching TRBD1. The junction had 5 bases not matched to a gene; V was cut back by 0 bases and J by 3 bases. There are 15 residues in the CDR3. Germline CDR1 and CDR2: SGDLS and YYNGEE. CDR3 residues: CASSVAGQRYTEAFF. CDR3 nucleotide sequence: TGTGCCAGCAGCGTAGCGGGACAGAGATACACTGAAGCTTTCTTT.

Comments on this clone: Relative to the germline gene, one junction end is altered; a read error may explain this. This chain joins TRBV28 and TRBJ2-7; 9 bases match TRBD1. The CDR3 covers 14 residues. The germline V gene has CDR1 MDHEN and CDR2 SYDVKM. The CDR3: CASSTGTGSSEQYF. CDR3 DNA: TGTGCCAGCAGTACCGGGACAGGGTCCTCCGAGCAGTACTTC.

V and J are TRBV28 and TRBJ1-3; weak D call: TRBD1 (5 bases). V lost 4 bases to trimming and J lost 3 bases, with 10 bases between them. From germline, CDR1 is MDHEN and CDR2 SYDVKM. The CDR3 runs 14 residues. The CDR3 DNA is TGTGCCAGCAGTTCGCGAAGGGGTGGAAACACCATATATTTT. Translating it yields CASSSRRGGNTIYF.

The CDR3 DNA follows: TGTGCCAGTAGTAGACGAGCAGGTGAGGGCGGGCAGCCCCAGCATTTT. Amino acids: CASSRRAGEGGQPQHF. This chain connects TRBV19 to TRBJ1-5, with D hard to call. V lost 4 bases to trimming and J lost 7 bases, with 20 bases between them. Germline lookup yields CDR1 LNHDA and CDR2 SQIVND (reference sequence). The length of the CDR3 is 16 residues.

The chain is built from TRBV2 and TRBJ1-1; D unclear. The V and J ends lost 4 bases and 2 bases respectively, with 8 bases between them. This CDR3 is built from 13 residues. Germline lookup yields CDR1 SNHLY and CDR2 FYNNEI. The CDR3 sequence: CASSVTANTEAFF. The CDR3 DNA follows: TGTGCCAGCAGTGTCACAGCAAACACTGAAGCTTTCTTT.

J is TRBJ2-3 and V is TRBV24-1; 7 bases agree with TRBD2. Looked up from germline, CDR1 is KGHDR and CDR2 is SFDVKD. V trimming: 1 base; J trimming: 6 bases; junction bases outside the gene matches: 12. The CDR3 covers 17 residues. The DNA for the CDR3 is TGTGCCACCAGTGATTTCGGTAGGGCGGGAGAATTGGATACGCAGTATTTT. Residues: CATSDFGRAGELDTQYF.

The rearrangement joins TRBV2 to TRBJ2-1; 9 bases map to TRBD2. Germline V CDR1 and CDR2: SNHLY, FYNNEI. This CDR3 comprises 14 residues. After removal of 8 bases from V and 4 bases from J, the junction contained 6 bases not matched to a gene. CDR3 region: CASGLLAGYNEQFF. The CDR3, as DNA: TGTGCCAGCGGCCTTCTAGCGGGATACAATGAGCAGTTCTTC.

The J gene is TRBJ2-5, the V gene TRBV6-5; 13 bases match TRBD2. Germline CDR1 MNHEY, CDR2 SVGAGI. CDR3 size: 16 residues. With 2 bases clipped from V and 3 bases from J, the junction kept 3 bases outside the gene matches. CDR3 region: CASSYPGTSGEETQYF. The CDR3 coding sequence is TGTGCCAGCAGTTACCCGGGGACTAGCGGGGAAGAGACCCAGTACTTC.

Worth noting for this clone: Other DNA sequences in this specimen translate into the identical CDR3. J is TRBJ1-2 and V is TRBV28; possibly TRBD1 for D (5 bases). The germline V gene has CDR1 MDHEN and CDR2 SYDVKM. The CDR3 has 15 amino acids. V lost 5 bases and J lost 0, with 13 bases in between. The DNA for the CDR3 is TGTGCCAGCAGTCCCCCCAGGACAACTAACTATGGCTACACCTTC. This sequence encodes CASSPPRTTNYGYTF.

The CDR3 bases are TGTGCCTGGAGCGTTGGACTAGCGGGAGCTGGTACCGGGGAGCTGTTTTTT. Its protein product is CAWSVGLAGAGTGELFF. The chain recombines TRBV30 with TRBJ2-2; 13 bases fit TRBD2. The CDR3 runs to 17 residues. The V gene's germline CDR1 is GTSNPN and CDR2 SVGIG (reference sequence). V lost 3 bases to trimming and J lost 5 bases; unmatched junction nucleotides: 9.